Below, one T cell receptor beta chain is given with its context. Other DNA sequences in the sample encode the same CDR3. The CDR3 loop spans 12 amino acids. CDR1 and CDR2 (germline): SGHVS, FQNEAQ. The V and J ends lost 6 bases and 4 bases, in that order; junction bases with no gene match: 3. This entry is derived from a study of shared clonotypes between healthy human individuals. Clones were read by immunoSEQ multiplex PCR, and TCRdb kept only the in-frame ones, dropping some. The table has roughly 700,000 clones, around two thirds seen once. V and J are TRBV7-8 and TRBJ2-7; 7 bases match TRBD1. The origin of this receptor is a woman in her 30s in good health. The material sequenced was memory CD4+ T cells sorted from blood. Specified subset: CD45RA-negative fraction. CDR3 in DNA: TGTGCCAGCAGTACGACAGGGTACGAGCAGTACTTC. Translation gives CASSTTGYEQYF.